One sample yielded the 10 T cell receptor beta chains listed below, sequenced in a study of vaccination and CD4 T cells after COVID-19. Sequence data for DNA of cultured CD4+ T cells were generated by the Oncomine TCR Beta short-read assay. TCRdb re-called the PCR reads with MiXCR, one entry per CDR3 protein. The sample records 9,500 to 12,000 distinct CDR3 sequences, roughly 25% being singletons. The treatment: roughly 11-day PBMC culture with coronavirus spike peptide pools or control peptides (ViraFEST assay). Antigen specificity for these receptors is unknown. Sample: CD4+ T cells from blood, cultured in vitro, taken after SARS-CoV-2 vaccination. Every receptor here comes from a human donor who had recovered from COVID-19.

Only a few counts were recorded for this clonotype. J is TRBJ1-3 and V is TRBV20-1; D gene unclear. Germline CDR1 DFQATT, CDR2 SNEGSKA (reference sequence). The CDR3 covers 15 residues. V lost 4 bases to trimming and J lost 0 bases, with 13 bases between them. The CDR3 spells CSAKTDGRSGNTIYF. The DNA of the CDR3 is TGCAGTGCTAAGACGGACGGACGCTCTGGAAACACCATATATTTT.

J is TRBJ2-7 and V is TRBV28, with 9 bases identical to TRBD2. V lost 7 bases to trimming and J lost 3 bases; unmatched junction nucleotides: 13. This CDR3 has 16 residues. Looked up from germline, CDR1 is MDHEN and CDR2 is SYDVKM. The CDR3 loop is CASKGPRSLAGYEQYF. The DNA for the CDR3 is TGTGCCAGCAAGGGGCCGAGGTCACTAGCGGGCTACGAGCAGTACTTC.

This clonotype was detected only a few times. The CDR3 protein is CASSQQDGDVGTQYF. The CDR3, as DNA: TGTGCCAGCAGTCAACAGGACGGGGACGTGGGTACGCAGTATTTT. The chain carries TRBV28 and TRBJ2-3; D possibly uses TRBD1 or TRBD2 (5 bases each). V gave up 5 bases and J gave up 8 bases, with 20 bases separating them. Germline CDR1 MDHEN, CDR2 SYDVKM. The CDR3 is 15 amino acids.

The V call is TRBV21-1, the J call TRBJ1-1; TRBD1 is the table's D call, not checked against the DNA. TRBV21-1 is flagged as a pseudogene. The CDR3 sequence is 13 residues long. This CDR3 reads CASSKPGQGEAFF. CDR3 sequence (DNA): TGTGCCAGCAGCAAACCAGGACAGGGTGAAGCTTTCTTT.

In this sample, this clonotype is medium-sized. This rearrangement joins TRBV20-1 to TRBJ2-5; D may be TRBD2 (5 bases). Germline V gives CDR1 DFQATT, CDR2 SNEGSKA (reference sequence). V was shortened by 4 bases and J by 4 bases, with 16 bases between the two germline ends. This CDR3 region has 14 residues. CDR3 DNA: TGCAGTGCTACACGAGTCTTGGACTCAGAGACCCAGTACTTC. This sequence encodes CSATRVLDSETQYF.

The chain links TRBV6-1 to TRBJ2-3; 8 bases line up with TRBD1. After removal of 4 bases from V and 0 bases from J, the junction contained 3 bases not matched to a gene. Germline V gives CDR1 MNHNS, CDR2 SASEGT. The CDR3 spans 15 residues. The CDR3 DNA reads TGTGCCAGCAGTGTGGGACAGGTTAGCACAGATACGCAGTATTTT. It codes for CASSVGQVSTDTQYF.

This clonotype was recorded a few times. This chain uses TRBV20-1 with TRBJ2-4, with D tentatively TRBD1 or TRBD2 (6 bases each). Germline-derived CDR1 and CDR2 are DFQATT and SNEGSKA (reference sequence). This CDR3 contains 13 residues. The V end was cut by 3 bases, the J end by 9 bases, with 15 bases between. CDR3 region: CSARGRGGGIQYF. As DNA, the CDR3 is TGCAGTGCTAGGGGAAGAGGGGGAGGCATTCAGTACTTC.

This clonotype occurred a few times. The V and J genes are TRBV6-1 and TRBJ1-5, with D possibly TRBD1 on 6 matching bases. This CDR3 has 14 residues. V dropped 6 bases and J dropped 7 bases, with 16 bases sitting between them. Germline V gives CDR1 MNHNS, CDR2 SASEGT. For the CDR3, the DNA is TGTGCCAGCAGACCGGACAGCTTCGGCCAGCCCCAGCATTTT. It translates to CASRPDSFGQPQHF.

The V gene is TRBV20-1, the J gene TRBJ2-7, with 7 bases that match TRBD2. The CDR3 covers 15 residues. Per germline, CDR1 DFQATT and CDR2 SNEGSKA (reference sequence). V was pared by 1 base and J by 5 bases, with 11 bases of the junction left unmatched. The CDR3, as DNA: TGCAGTGCTAGAGTCGGGCCGAGCGGGATTAACGAGCAGTACTTC. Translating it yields CSARVGPSGINEQYF.

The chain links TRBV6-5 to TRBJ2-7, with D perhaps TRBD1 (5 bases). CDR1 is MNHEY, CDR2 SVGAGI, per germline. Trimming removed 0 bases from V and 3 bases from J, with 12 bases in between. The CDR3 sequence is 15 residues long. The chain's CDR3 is CASSYSGQGIYEQYF. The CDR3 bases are TGTGCCAGCAGTTACTCGGGGCAGGGAATCTACGAGCAGTACTTC.